This TCR beta chain derives from a study of cytomegalovirus exposure and HLA in healthy donors. Whole-study results and caveats: The sole available immune exposure information was CMV serostatus.

Notes on this clone: What it recognizes is unknown.

The PCR contained 60 Vbeta and 13 Jbeta primers. The assay was immunoSEQ multiplex PCR, and TCRdb's table has in-frame clones only and misses some. The repertoire holds some 170,000 clones, with 60% to 80% as singletons. Germline V CDR1 and CDR2: LNHDA, SQIVND (reference sequence). J lost 6 bases, V lost 8 bases, and 12 bases had no gene match. The CDR3 contains 14 residues. The sequenced material came from PBMCs. This TCR was recovered from a middle-aged man in good health and CMV-seropositive. The chain links TRBV19 to TRBJ1-2; 7 bases are shared with TRBD1. CDR3 sequence: CASWDSHKINGYTF. In DNA form, the CDR3 reads TGTGCCAGTTGGGACAGTCACAAAATAAATGGCTACACCTTC.